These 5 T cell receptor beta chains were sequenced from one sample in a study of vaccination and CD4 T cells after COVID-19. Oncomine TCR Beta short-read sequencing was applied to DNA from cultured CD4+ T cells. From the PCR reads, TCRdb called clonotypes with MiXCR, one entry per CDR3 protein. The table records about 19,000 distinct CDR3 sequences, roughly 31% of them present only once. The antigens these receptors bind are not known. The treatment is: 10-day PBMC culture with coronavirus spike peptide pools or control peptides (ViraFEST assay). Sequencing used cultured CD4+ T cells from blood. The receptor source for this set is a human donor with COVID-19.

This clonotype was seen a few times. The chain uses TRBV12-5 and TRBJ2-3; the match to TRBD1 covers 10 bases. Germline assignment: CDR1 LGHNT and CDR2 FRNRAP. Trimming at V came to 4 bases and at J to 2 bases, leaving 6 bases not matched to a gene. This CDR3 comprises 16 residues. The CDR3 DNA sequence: TGTGCTAGTGGTTCCCGGACAGGGGGGTACACAGATACGCAGTATTTT. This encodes CASGSRTGGYTDTQYF.

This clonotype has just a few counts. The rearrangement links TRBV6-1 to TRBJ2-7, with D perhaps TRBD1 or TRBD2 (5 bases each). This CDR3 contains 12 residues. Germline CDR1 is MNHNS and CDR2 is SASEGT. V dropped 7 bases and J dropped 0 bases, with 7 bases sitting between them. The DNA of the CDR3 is TGTGCCAGCACAGGGAGCTCCTACGAGCAGTACTTC. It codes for CASTGSSYEQYF.

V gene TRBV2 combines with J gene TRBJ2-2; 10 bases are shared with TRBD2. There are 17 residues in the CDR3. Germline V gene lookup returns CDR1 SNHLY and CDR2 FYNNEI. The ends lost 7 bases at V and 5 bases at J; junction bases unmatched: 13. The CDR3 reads CASMSSGGPSRTGELFF. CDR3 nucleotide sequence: TGTGCCAGCATGAGTAGCGGGGGGCCGAGTAGGACCGGGGAGCTGTTTTTT.

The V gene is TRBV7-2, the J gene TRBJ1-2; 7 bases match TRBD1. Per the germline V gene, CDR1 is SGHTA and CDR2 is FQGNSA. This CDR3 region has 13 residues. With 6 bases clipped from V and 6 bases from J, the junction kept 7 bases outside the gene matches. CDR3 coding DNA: TGTGCCAGCAGACCAGACAGGGCCCATGGCTACACCTTC. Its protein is CASRPDRAHGYTF.

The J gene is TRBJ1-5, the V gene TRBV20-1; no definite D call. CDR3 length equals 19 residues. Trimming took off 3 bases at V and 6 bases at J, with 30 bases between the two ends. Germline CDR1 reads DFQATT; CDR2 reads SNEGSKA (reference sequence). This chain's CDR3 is CSASLARPAALRLAQPQHF. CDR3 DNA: TGCAGTGCTAGTCTCGCGCGGCCTGCCGCCTTGAGACTTGCTCAGCCCCAGCATTTT.